The clone carrying this TCR beta chain turned up a few times. The target antigen is unknown. Each cDNA molecule in the library carried unique molecular identifiers. TCRdb recomputed calls from the RACE reads with MiXCR, one row per CDR3 protein. The top ten hold just under 3% of the sample, which has approximately 180,000 distinct CDR3 sequences, around 30% seen once. Germline CDR1 is SGDLS and CDR2 is YYNGEE. The CDR3 length is 16 residues. V lost 0 bases, J lost 5 bases, and 14 bases lay in between. This specimen belongs to a study of human T cells and chemical hapten exposure. The study, taken as a whole, reports: Patch test scores rose with PT1 expanded TCR counts, a positive correlation. TCRs exceeding a frequency of 1 in 1000 stayed unchanged under DPC sensitization.

Noted time point: pre-sensitization, week 0. The treatment was: therapeutic diphenylcyclopropenone sensitization with weekly scalp DPC. The chain recombines TRBV9 with TRBJ2-2, with a tentative D call TRBD1 (7 bases). The starting material was whole blood, obtained in connection with sensitization to the hapten diphenylcyclopropenone (DPC). The receptor was derived from a woman younger than 45 with alopecia areata. Some clones in this sample may be carry-over from other donors' samples. The CDR3 region has the DNA TGTGCCAGCAGCGTAGATCGCAGGGGGAGGACCGGGGAGCTGTTTTTT. Translated: CASSVDRRGRTGELFF.